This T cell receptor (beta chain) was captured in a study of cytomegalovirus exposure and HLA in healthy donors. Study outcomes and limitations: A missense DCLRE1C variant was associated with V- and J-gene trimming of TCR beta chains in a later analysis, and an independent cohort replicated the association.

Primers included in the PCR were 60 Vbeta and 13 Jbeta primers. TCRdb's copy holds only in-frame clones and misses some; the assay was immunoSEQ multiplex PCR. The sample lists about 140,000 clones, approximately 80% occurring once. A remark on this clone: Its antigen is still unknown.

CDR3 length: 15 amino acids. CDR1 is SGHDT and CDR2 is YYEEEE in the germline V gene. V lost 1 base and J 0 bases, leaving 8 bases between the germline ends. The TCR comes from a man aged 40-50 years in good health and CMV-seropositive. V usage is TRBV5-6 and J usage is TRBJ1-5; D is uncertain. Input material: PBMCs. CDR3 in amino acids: CASSLWANSNQPQHF. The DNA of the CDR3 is TGTGCCAGCAGCTTGTGGGCGAATAGCAATCAGCCCCAGCATTTT.